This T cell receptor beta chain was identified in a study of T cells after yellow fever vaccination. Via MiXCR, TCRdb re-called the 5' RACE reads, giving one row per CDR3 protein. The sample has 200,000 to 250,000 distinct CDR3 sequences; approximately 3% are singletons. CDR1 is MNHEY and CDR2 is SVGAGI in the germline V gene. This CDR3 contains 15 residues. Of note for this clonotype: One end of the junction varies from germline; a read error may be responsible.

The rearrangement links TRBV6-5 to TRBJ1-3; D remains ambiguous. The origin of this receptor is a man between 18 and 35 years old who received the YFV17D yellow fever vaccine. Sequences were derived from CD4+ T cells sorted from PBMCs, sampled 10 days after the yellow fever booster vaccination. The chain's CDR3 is CASSYFSNSGNTIYF. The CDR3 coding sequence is TGTGCCAGCAGCTACTTTTCGAACTCTGGAAACACCATATATTTT.